This TCR beta chain was obtained from a study of T cell repertoires in cytomegalovirus infection (dated 2019 in TCRdb). At the level of the whole study: Alongside well-studied HLA-B-restricted epitopes, the peptide stimulations were aimed at recently identified HLA-C-restricted CMV epitopes, whose presentation resists viral immunomodulation. The HLA type of each donor mattered for the analysis, because public TCR beta signatures pointed to carriage of CMV infection along with the matching HLA type.

This clonotype was detected only a few times. Its antigen is not yet known. Per-base quality was not reported, and no clone a single base away is much larger than it. TCRdb shows the sequencer as Illumina HiSeq 1500. The raw public reads went through TCRdb reprocessing: fastp at Q25, MiXCR clone calling, in-frame beta chains kept. Here each entry gathers all rows of one CDR3 protein and keeps the most common genes and DNA. This sample comprises 550,000 to 700,000 distinct CDR3 sequences, 35% to 50% of them detected only once. Jointly, the top ten make up roughly 50% of the sample. V is shortened by 0 bases, J by 5 bases, and the region joining them spans 8 bases. Including the terminal cysteine and phenylalanine, the CDR3 comprises 14 residues. The retained sequence is limited to the CDR3, 42 bases, with the frame set at the first base. General conclusions and limits of the study: The ex vivo response was dominated by HLA-C-restricted CMV-specific TCR beta clonotypes, which also provided the single most frequent clonotype in two of eight donors. Cumulative frequency of public TCR beta family members discriminated carriers of CMV infection plus the relevant HLA type in this cohort and an independent roughly 330-donor cohort.

What this sample's treatment or condition label stands for: in vitro stimulation with specific CMV peptide epitopes to enrich CMV-specific T cells. This specimen consisted of cultured PBMCs, obtained from culture after CMV antigen stimulation. The chain links TRBV12-3 or TRBV12-4 with TRBJ1-5; the D gene remains uncertain. The TCR comes from a human donor in good health (CMV status not recorded). Some clones in this sample may be carry-over from other donors' samples. The base sequence is TGTGCCAGCAGTTTAGCAGGGATGGATCAGCCCCAGCATTTT. Its protein reads: CASSLAGMDQPQHF.